Included here is one T cell receptor beta chain sequence, with context. This clonotype was found a few times. The antigen this receptor binds is unknown. It has no much larger one-base neighbor in the sample; base qualities were not kept. The donors were under 40 Caucasian individuals from Russia, aged roughly 6 to 100 years, who were systemically healthy. Approximately 9 milliliters of peripheral blood were collected from each donor into EDTA-treated Vacutainer tubes. Ficoll-Paque density-gradient centrifugation was used to isolate PBMCs, with at least 6 million per sample. Total RNA was extracted from PBMCs with Trizol reagent, with at least 5 micrograms obtained per sample. For every donor, flow cytometry on a PBMC aliquot measured the percentage of naive CD45RAhigh/CD27high T cells. The CDR3, cysteine through phenylalanine, is 14 amino acids long. Only the CDR3 DNA stays, 42 bases, in frame from base 1. As encoded in the germline V gene (reference sequence), CDR1 is GTSNPN while CDR2 is SVGIG.

This specimen belongs to a study of blood T cells in healthy people across ages (dated by TCRdb to about 2015). Describing the broader study: In model experiments, roughly one uniquely barcoded TCR beta cDNA molecule per two T cells was captured by template switching. Age-related changes in TCR beta repertoire diversity were measured in the study by deep sequencing normalized with unique cDNA molecular identifiers. Donors were grouped into four age groups: young (average roughly 17 years), middle-aged (39), aged (over 55) and long-lived (roughly 80). To avoid experimental bias, donors of different ages were spread randomly across the sequencing lanes. Using the same blood draw, the study looked at two additional independent replicas of 1 million unique cDNA reads for two donors, one aged 18 to 30 and the other aged 80 or older. Here is what the overall study found, with its caveats: The long-lived group showed more naive CD4+ T cells, fewer expanded clones and increased TCR diversity than the aged group, suggesting age selection. As age increased, observed TCR beta diversity per million T cells dropped in a roughly linear way, and a significant reduction was already evident by age 40. Since profiling was done on bulk unsorted PBMCs, naive and antigen-experienced compartments could not be conclusively compared. Total diversity estimates from one million sequenced T cells were considered lower bounds and underestimates. Donor CMV infection status was unknown, potentially confounding age-related changes in expanded clonotypes. There was a strong correlation between observed TCR beta diversity and the percentage of naive T cells measured by flow cytometry.

Libraries came from 5' RACE. Sequencing relied on an Illumina HiSeq 2500. A second PCR of 7 to 11 cycles was performed with a sample-barcoded 5' primer and a J-beta primer mix. Each TCR beta cDNA molecule received a unique molecular identifier from a template-switch 5' adaptor carrying 12 random nucleotides. At least 2.5 million CDR3-containing paired-end reads were obtained from each sample. The Mint cDNA synthesis kit, primed by a TRBC-specific oligonucleotide, was used to synthesize first-strand cDNA from all RNA. After uracil-DNA glycosylase treatment, a first 18-cycle PCR used universal primers M1SS and BC2_uni_R on all cDNA. The original pipeline was this. Normalization of each sample was performed by random selection of 1 million high-quality reads, each carrying a distinct molecular identifier. Instead of being binned into consensus sequences, reads that shared molecular identifiers were thrown out. MiTCR, run with a Q25 quality threshold and the strictest error-elimination algorithm, handled CDR3 identification, clonotype clustering and error correction. A nonparametric unseen species model using Euler transformation provided a lower-bound estimate of total TCR beta diversity. Using fastp at Q25 and MiXCR, TCRdb reprocessed the public reads and kept productive beta chains. Rows are unified per CDR3 protein, each entry keeping the most common DNA and genes. Clone size and V and J calls follow TCRdb, not the original study. Counted in this sample were some 1.5 million distinct CDR3 sequences; approximately 43% of them appeared once. Approximately 4.1% of the sample goes to the ten largest clones.

The clonotype comes from a woman aged 18-29 years in good health. Sequenced material: blood. In this chain, TRBV30 is recombined with TRBJ2-5, with the D gene possibly TRBD1 or TRBD2, each one fitting 6 bases. The J call is doubtful: the DNA matches TRBJ2-7 better. The DNA sequence is TGTGCCTGGAATGTAGGGGGGTTCGAGTACGAGCAGTACTTC. Its protein is CAWNVGGFEYEQYF.